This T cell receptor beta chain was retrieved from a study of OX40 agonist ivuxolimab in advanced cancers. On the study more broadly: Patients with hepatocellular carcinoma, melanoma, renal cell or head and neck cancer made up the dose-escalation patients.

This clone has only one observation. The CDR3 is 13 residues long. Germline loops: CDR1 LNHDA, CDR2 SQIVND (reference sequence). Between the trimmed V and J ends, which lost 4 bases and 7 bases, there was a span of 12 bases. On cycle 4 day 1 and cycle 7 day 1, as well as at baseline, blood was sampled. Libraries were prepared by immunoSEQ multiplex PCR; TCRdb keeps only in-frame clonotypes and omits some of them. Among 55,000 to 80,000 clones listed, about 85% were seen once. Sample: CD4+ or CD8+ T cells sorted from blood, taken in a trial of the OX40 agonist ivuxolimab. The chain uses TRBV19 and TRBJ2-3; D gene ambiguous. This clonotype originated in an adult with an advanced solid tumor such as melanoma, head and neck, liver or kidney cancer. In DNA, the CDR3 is TGTGCCAGTAGTAGGTCTACACCACATACGCAGTATTTT. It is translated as CASSRSTPHTQYF.